This T cell receptor beta chain was observed in a study of Graves' ophthalmopathy and Graves' hyperthyroidism. Study-wide results and limits: Blood also harbored most expanded thyroid clonotypes above 0.001 frequency.

CDR3 regions of TCR beta were amplified from RNA transcripts. RT-PCR in the first round used HTBI primers; a second-round multiplex PCR followed. TCRdb fed the multiplex PCR reads into MiXCR, producing one record per CDR3 protein. The sample contains 650,000 to 800,000 distinct CDR3 sequences, approximately 39% of which appear only once. The CDR3 runs to 12 residues. The germline V gene has CDR1 SQVTM and CDR2 ANQGSEA. Trimming shortened V by 0 bases and J by 7 bases, and 9 bases separated the two germline ends. As regards this clonotype: Its antigen remains unknown.

The receptor was derived from an adult man with Graves' ophthalmopathy. Sequencing was performed on peripheral blood. The V gene is TRBV29-1, the J gene TRBJ2-5; possibly TRBD1 for D (5 bases). The chain's CDR3 is CSVEEAGWTQYF. The CDR3 nucleotides read TGCAGCGTTGAAGAGGCAGGGTGGACCCAGTACTTC.